This TCR beta chain stems from a study of T cell changes during pregnancy in multiple sclerosis. The repertoire was sequenced with immunoSEQ multiplex PCR; TCRdb's copy has only in-frame clones and lacks some. The sample gives around 100,000 clones, around 92% of which show up once; around 3.1% is in the top ten. In germline, CDR1 is MDHEN, CDR2 SYDVKM. Trimming took 5 bases from V and 3 from J; bases not matched to a gene: 4. CDR3 size: 15 residues. The chain carries TRBV28 and TRBJ2-7, with 13 bases fitting TRBD2. The material was peripheral blood, obtained in the second trimester of pregnancy. The sequence was obtained from a female donor with multiple sclerosis, enrolled in a pregnancy study. In nucleotides, the CDR3 is TGTGCCAGCAGTCAGGGACTAGCGGGGAACTACGAGCAGTACTTC. Amino acids: CASSQGLAGNYEQYF.